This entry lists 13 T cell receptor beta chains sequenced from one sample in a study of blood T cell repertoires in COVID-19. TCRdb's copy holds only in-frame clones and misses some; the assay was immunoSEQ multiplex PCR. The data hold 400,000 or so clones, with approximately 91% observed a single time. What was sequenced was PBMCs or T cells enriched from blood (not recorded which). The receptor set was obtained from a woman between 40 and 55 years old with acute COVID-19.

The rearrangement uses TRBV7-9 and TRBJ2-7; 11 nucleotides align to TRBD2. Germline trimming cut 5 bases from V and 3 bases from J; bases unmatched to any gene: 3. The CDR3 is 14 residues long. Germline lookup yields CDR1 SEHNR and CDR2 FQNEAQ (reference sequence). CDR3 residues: CASSPTSGNYEQYF. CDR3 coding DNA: TGTGCCAGCAGCCCGACTAGCGGGAACTACGAGCAGTACTTC.

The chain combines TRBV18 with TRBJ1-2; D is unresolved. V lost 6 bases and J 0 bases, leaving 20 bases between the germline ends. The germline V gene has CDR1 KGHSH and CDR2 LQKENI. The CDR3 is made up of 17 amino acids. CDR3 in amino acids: CASSTTVVGRANYGYTF. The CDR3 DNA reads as TGTGCCAGCTCCACCACCGTGGTAGGGAGAGCTAACTATGGCTACACCTTC.

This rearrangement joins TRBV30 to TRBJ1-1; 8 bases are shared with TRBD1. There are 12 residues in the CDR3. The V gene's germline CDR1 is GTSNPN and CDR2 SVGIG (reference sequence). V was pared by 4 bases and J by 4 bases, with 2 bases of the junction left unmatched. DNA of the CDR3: TGTGCCTGGACGACAGGGGCCACTGAAGCTTTCTTT. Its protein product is CAWTTGATEAFF.

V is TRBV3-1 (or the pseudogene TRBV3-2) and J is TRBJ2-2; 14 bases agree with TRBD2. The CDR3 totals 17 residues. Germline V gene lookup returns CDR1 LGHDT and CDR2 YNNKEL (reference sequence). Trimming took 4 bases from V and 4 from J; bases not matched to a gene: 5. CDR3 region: CASSPGLAGGGTGELFF. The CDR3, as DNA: TGTGCCAGCAGCCCTGGACTAGCGGGGGGTGGCACCGGGGAGCTGTTTTTT.

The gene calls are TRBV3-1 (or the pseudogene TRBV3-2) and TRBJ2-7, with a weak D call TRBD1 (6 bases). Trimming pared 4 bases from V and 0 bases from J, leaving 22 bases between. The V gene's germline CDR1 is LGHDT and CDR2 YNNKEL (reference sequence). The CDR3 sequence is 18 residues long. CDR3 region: CASSPKGLGGRSSYEQYF. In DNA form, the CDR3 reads TGTGCCAGCAGCCCCAAAGGTCTAGGGGGTCGAAGCTCCTACGAGCAGTACTTC.

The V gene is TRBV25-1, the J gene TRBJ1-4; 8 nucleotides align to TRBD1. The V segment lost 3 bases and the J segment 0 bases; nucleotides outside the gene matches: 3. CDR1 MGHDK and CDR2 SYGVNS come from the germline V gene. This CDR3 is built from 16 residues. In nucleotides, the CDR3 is TGTGCCAGCAGTGACGAACAGGGGGCAACTAATGAAAAACTGTTTTTT. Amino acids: CASSDEQGATNEKLFF.

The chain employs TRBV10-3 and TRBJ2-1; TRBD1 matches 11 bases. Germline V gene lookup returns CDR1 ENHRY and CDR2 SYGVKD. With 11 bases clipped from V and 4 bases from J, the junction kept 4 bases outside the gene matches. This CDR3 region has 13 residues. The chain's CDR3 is CAVGDRGYNEQFF. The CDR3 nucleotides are TGTGCCGTAGGGGACAGGGGGTACAATGAGCAGTTCTTC.

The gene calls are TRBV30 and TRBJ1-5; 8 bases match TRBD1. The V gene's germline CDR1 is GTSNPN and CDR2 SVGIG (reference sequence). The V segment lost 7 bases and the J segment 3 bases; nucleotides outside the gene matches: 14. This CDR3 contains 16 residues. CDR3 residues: CASTGPGTGPNQPQHF. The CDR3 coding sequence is TGTGCCTCGACAGGACCCGGGACAGGACCCAATCAGCCCCAGCATTTT.

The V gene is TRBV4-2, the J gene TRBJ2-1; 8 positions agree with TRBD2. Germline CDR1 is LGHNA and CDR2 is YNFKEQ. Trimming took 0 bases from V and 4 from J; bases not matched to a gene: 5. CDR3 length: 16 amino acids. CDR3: CASSQDGLAGYNEQFF. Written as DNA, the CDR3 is TGTGCCAGCAGCCAAGATGGTCTAGCGGGTTACAATGAGCAGTTCTTC.

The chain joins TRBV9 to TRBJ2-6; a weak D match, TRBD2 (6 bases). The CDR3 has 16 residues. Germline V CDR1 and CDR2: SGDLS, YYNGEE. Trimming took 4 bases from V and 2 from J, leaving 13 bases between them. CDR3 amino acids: CASSPTGGAGANVLTF. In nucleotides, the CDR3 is TGTGCCAGCAGCCCCACAGGCGGGGCTGGGGCCAACGTCCTGACTTTC.

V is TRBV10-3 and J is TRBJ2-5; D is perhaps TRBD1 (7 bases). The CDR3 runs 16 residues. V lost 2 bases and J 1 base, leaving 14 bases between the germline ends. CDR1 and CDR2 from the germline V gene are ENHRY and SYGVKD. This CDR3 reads CAISETTQGGQETQYF. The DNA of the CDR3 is TGTGCCATCAGTGAGACAACGCAGGGGGGCCAAGAGACCCAGTACTTC.

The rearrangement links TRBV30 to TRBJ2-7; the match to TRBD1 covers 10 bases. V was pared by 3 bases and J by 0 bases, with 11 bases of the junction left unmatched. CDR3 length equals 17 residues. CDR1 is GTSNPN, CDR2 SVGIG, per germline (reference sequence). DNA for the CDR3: TGTGCCTGGAGCCCAGCCGACAGGGGGCTCCTCTCCTACGAGCAGTACTTC. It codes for CAWSPADRGLLSYEQYF.

CDR3 sequence: CASTRDSSYNSPLHF. DNA for the CDR3: TGTGCCAGCACGAGGGATAGCTCCTATAATTCACCCCTCCACTTT. V and J are TRBV6-5 and TRBJ1-6; no clear D gene. The CDR3 is 15 residues long. CDR1 MNHEY and CDR2 SVGAGI come from the germline V gene. V lost 7 bases to trimming and J lost 0 bases, with 10 bases between them.